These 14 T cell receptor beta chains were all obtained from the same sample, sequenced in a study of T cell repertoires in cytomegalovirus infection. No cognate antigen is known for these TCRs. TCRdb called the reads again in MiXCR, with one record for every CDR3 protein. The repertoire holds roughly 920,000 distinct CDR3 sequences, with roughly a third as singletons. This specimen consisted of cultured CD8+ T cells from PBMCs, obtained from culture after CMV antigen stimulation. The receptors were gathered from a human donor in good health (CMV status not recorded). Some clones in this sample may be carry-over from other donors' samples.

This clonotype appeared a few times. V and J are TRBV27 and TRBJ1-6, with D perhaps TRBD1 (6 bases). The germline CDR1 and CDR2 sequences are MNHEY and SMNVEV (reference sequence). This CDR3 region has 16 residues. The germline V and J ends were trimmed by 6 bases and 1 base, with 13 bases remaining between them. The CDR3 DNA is TGTGCCAGCAGACCGACACAGGGTTCCTATAATTCACCCCTCCACTTT. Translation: CASRPTQGSYNSPLHF.

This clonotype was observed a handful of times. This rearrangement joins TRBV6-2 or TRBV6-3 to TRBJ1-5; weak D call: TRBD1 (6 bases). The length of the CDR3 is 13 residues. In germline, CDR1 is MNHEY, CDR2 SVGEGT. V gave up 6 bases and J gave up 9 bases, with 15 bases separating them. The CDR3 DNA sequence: TGTGCCAGCAGCCCACAGGGAATCGCGCCCCAGCATTTT. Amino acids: CASSPQGIAPQHF.

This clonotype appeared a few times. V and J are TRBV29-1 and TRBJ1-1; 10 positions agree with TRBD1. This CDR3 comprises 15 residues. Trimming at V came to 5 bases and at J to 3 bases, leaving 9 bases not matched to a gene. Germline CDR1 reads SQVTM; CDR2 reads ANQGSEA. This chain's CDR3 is CSVSTGQGIDTEAFF. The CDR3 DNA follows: TGCAGCGTTTCGACGGGACAGGGGATTGACACTGAAGCTTTCTTT.

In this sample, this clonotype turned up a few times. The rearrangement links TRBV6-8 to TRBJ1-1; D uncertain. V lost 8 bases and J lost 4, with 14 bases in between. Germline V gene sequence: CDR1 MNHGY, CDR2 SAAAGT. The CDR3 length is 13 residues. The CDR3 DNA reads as TGTGCCAGCCCGACTGGGCTAGGCACTGAAGCTTTCTTT. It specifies CASPTGLGTEAFF.

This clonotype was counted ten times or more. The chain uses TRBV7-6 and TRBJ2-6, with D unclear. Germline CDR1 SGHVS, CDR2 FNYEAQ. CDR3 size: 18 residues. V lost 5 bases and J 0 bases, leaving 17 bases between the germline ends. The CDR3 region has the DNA TGTGCCAGCAGCCCGACCGCGGACCGAAGCTCTGGGGCCAACGTCCTGACTTTC. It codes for CASSPTADRSSGANVLTF.

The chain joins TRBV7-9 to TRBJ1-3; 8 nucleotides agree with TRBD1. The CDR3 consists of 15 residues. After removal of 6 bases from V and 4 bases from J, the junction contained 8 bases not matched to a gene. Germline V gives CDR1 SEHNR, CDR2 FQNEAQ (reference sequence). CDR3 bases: TGTGCCAGCAGGGTCACAGGGGGATCAGGAAACACCATATATTTT. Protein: CASRVTGGSGNTIYF.

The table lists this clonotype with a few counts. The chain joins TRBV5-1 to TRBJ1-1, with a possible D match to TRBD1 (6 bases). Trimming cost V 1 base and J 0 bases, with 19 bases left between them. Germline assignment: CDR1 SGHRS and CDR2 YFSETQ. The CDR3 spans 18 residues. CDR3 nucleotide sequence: TGCGCCAGCAGCTTGTTTAAAGTCGGTGGGGGCCTGAACACTGAAGCTTTCTTT. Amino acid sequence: CASSLFKVGGGLNTEAFF.

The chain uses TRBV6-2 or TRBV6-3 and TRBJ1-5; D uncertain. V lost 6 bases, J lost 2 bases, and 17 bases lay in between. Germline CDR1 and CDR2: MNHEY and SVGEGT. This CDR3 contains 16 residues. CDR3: CASRPSLGLRNQPQHF. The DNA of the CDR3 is TGTGCCAGCAGACCCTCCCTAGGGCTCCGCAATCAGCCCCAGCATTTT.

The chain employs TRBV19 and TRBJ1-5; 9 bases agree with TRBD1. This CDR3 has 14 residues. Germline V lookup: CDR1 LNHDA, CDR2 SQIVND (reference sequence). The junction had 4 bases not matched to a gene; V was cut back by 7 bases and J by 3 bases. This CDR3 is CASMGQGYNQPQHF. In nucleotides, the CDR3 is TGTGCCAGTATGGGACAGGGCTACAATCAGCCCCAGCATTTT.

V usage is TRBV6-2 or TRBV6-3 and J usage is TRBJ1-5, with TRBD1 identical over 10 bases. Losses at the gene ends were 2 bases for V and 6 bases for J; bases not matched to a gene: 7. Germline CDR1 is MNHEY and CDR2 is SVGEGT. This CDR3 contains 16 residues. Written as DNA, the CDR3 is TGTGCCAGCAGTTACATCGGACAGGGGGTCCCTCAGCCCCAGCATTTT. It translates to CASSYIGQGVPQPQHF.

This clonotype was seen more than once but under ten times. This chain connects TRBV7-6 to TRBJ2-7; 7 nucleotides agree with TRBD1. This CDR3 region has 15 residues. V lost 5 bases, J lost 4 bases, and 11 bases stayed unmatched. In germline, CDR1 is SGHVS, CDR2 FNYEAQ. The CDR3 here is CASSASAGTVYEQYF. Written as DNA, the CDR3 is TGTGCCAGCAGCGCCTCCGCCGGGACAGTTTACGAGCAGTACTTC. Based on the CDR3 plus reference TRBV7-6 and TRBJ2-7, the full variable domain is GAGVSQSPRYKVTKRGQDVALRCDPISGHVSLYWYRQALGQGPEFLTYFNYEAQQDKSGLPNDRFSAERPEGSISTLTIQRTEQRDSAMYRCASSASAGTVYEQYFGPGTRLTVT.

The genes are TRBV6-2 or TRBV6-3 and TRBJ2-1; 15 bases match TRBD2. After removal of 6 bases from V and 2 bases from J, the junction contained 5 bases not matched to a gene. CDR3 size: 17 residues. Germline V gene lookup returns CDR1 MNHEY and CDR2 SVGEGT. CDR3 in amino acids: CASRGLAGGPTYNEQFF. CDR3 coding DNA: TGTGCCAGCAGGGGACTAGCGGGGGGTCCGACCTACAATGAGCAGTTCTTC.

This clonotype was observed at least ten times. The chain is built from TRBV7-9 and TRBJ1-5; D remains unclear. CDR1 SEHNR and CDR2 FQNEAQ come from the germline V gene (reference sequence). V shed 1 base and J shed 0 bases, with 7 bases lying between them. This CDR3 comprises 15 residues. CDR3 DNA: TGTGCCAGCAGCTTAGAGGGCGGTAGCAATCAGCCCCAGCATTTT. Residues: CASSLEGGSNQPQHF.

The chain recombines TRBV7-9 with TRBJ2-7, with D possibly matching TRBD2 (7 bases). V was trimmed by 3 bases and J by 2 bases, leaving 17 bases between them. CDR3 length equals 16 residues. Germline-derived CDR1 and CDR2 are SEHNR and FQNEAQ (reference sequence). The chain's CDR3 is CASSFSGRDKPYEQYF. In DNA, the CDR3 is TGTGCCAGCAGCTTCTCAGGGAGGGACAAACCCTACGAGCAGTACTTC.